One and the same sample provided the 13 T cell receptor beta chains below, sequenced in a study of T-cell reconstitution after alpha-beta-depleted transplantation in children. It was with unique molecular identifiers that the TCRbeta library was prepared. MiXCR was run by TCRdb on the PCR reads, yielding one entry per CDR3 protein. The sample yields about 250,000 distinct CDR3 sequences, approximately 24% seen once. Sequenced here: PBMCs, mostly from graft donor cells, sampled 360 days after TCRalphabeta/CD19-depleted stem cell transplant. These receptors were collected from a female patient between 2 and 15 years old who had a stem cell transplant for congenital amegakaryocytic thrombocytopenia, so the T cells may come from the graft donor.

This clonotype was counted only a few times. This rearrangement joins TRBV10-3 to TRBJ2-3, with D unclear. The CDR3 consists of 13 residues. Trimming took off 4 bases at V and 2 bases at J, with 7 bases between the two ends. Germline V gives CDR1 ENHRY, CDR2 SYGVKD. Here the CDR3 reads CAISVMATDTQYF. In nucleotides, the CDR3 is TGTGCCATCAGTGTGATGGCCACAGATACGCAGTATTTT.

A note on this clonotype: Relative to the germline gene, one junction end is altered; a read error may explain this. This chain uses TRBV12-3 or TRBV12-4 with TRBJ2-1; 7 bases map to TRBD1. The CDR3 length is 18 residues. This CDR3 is CASSSTGVWAGSGNEQFF. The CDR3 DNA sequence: TGTGCCAGTAGTTCAACAGGGGTATGGGCTGGTTCGGGCAATGAGCAGTTCTTC.

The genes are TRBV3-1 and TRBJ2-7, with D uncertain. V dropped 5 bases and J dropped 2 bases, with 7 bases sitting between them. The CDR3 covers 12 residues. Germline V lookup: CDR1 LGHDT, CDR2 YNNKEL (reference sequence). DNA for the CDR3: TGTGCCAGCAGCACAAGAGCCTACGAGCAGTACTTC. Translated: CASSTRAYEQYF.

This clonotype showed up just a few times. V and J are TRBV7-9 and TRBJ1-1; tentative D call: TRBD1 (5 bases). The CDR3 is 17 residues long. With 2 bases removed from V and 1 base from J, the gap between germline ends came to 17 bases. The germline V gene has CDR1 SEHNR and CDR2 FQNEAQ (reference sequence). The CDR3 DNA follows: TGTGCCAGCAGCTTAAAGGGGTTGCACGGAAAGAACACTGAAGCTTTCTTT. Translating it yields CASSLKGLHGKNTEAFF.

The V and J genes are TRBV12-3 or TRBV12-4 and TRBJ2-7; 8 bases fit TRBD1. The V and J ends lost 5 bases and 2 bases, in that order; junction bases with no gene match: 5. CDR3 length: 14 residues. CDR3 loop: CASSGEGQAYEQYF. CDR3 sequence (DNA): TGTGCCAGCAGTGGTGAGGGACAGGCCTACGAGCAGTACTTC.

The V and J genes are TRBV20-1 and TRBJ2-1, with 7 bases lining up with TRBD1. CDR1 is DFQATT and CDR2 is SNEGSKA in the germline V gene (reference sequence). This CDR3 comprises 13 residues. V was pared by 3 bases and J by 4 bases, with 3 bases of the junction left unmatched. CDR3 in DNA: TGCAGTGCTAGCGGCAGGGGGTACAATGAGCAGTTCTTC. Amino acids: CSASGRGYNEQFF.

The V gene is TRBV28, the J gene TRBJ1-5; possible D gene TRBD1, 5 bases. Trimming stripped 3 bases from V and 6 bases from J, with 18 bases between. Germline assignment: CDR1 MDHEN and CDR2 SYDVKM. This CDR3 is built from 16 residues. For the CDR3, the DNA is TGTGCCAGCAGTTTTTACCCCCGGAAGGGGCCTCAGCCCCAGCATTTT. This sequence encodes CASSFYPRKGPQPQHF.

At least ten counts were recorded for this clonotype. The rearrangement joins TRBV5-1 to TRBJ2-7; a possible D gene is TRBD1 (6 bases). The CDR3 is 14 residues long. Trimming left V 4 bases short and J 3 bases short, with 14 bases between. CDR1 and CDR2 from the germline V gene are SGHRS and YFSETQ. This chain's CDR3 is CASSEQGYGYEQYF. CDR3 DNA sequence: TGCGCCAGCAGCGAGCAGGGGTACGGCTACGAGCAGTACTTC.

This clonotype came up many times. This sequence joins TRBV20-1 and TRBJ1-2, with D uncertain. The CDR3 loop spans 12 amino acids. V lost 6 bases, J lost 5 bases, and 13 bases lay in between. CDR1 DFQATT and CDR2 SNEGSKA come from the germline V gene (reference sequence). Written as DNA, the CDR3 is TGCAGTGCAAAGGACGGAGTATATGGCTACACCTTC. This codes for CSAKDGVYGYTF.

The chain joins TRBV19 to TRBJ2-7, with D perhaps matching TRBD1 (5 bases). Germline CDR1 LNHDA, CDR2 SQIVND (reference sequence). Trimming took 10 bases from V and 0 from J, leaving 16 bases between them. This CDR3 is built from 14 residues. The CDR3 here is CATSISTVSYEQYF. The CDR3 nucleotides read TGTGCCACCTCTATTTCGACAGTCTCCTACGAGCAGTACTTC.

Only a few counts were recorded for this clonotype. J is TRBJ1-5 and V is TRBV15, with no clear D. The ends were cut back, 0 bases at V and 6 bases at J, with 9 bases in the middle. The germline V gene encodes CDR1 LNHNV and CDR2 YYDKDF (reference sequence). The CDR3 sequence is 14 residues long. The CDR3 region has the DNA TGTGCCACCAGCAGAGATCCGAGCGTTCAGCCCCAGCATTTT. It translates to CATSRDPSVQPQHF.

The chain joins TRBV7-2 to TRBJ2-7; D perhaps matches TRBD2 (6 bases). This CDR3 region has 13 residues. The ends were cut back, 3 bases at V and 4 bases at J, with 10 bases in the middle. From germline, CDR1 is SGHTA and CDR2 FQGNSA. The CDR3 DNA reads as TGTGCCAGCAGCTTGGGACTCCTATACGAGCAGTACTTC. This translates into CASSLGLLYEQYF.

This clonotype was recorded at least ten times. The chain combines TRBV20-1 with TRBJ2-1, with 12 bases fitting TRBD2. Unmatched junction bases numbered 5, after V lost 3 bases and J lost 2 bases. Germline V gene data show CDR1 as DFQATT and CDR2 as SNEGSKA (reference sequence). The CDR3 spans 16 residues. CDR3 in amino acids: CSASGLAGTPYNEQFF. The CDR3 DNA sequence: TGCAGTGCTAGCGGACTAGCGGGGACCCCCTACAATGAGCAGTTCTTC.